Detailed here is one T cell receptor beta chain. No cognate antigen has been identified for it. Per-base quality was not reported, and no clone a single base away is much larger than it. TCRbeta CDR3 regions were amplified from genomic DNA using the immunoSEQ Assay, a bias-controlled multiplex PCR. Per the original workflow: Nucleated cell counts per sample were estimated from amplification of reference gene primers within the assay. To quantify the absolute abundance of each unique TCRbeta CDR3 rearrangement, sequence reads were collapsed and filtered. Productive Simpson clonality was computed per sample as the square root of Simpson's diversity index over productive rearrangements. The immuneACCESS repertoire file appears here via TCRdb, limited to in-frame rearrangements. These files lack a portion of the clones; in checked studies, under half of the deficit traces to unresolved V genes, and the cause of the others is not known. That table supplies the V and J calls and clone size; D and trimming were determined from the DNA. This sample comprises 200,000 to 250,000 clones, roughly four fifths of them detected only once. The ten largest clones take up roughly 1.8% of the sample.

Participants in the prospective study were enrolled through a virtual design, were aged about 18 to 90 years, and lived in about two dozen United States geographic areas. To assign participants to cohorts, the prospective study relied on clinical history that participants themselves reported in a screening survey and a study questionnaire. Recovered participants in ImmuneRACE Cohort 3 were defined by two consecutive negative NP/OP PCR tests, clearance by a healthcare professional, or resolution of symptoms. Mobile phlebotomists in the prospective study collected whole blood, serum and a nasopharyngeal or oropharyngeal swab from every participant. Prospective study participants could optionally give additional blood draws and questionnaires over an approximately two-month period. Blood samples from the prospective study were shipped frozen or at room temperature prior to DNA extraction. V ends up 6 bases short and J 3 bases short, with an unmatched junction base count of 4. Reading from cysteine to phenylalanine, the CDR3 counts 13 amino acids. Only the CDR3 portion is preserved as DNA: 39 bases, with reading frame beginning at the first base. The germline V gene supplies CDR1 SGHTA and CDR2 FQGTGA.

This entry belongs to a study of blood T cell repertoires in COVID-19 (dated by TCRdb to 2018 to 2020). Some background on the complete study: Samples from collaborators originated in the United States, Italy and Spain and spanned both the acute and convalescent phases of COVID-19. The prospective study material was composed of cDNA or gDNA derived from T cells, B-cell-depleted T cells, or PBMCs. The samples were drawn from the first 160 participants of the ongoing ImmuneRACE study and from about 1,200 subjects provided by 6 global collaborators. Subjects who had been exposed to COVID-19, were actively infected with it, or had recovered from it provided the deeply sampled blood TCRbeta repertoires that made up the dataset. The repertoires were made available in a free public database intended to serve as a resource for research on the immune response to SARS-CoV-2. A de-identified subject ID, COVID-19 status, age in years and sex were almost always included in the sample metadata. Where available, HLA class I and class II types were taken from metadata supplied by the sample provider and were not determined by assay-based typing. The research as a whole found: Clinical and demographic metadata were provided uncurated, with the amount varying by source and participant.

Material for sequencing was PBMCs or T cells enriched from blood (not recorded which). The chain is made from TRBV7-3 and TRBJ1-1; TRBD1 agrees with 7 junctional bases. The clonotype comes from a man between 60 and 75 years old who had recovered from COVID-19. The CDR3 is CASSTDRDTEAFF. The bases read TGTGCCAGCAGTACCGACAGGGACACTGAAGCTTTCTTT.